The rows below give T cell receptor beta chains drawn from one sample of a study of PD-1 blockade in classical Hodgkin lymphoma. Data came from immunoSEQ multiplex PCR; TCRdb stores just in-frame clones and leaves some out. The sample lists about 21,000 clones, 75% to 90% occurring once. The sequencing here drew on CD8+ T cells from blood, taken before the fourth cycle of nivolumab. The receptors were gathered from a human donor with classical Hodgkin lymphoma. CDR3s include the opening cysteine and the closing phenylalanine or tryptophan. The D gene is left open where the match is weak. Part of the rows lack a size; the others show once, few, many or a class for expanded clones.

size	D	V	J	CDR3	DNA
NA	NA	TRBV29-1	TRBJ2-1	CSAPGRRTGNEQFF	TGCAGCGCACCGGGACGCCGCACCGGCAATGAGCAGTTCTTC
NA	NA	TRBV19	TRBJ2-1	CAVSSRGATHNEQFF	TGTGCCGTAAGTAGTCGGGGGGCAACCCACAATGAGCAGTTCTTC
once	TRBD1	TRBV25-1	TRBJ1-1	CASSARGISEAFF	TGTGCCAGCAGTGCCAGGGGGATATCTGAAGCTTTCTTT
NA	NA	TRBV19	TRBJ1-2	CASSTGALGYTF	TGTGCCAGTAGTACCGGGGCCCTAGGCTACACCTTC
once	NA	TRBV5-8	TRBJ2-7	CASSFLERAFYEQYF	TGTGCCAGCAGCTTTCTAGAACGGGCGTTCTACGAGCAGTACTTC
few	NA	TRBV27	TRBJ2-7	CASSGGGGPYEQYF	TGTGCCAGCAGTGGGGGTGGAGGCCCCTACGAGCAGTACTTC
once	NA	TRBV6-5	TRBJ1-6	CASSYSMSAINSPLHF	TGTGCCAGCAGTTACTCGATGTCCGCCATAAATTCACCCCTCCACTTT
NA	NA	TRBV5-6	TRBJ1-1	CASSYGTEAFF	TGTGCCAGCAGCTACGGCACTGAAGCTTTCTTT
NA	NA	TRBV7-6	TRBJ2-5	CASSTDRQETQYF	TGTGCCAGCAGCACGGACAGACAAGAGACCCAGTACTTC
NA	TRBD2	TRBV2	TRBJ2-1	CASSDLLAGGYNEQFF	TGTGCCAGCAGTGACTTACTAGCGGGGGGATACAATGAGCAGTTCTTC
NA	TRBD2	TRBV9	TRBJ2-3	CASSVGTSGGGNTDTQYF	TGTGCCAGCAGCGTAGGGACTAGCGGGGGGGGAAACACAGATACGCAGTATTTT
NA	NA	TRBV27	TRBJ2-5	CASSWGALETQYF	TGTGCCAGCAGCTGGGGGGCGCTTGAGACCCAGTACTTC
NA	TRBD2	TRBV5-3	TRBJ2-1	CARTVWPLQRGSNEQFF	TGTGCCAGAACCGTGTGGCCCCTCCAGCGGGGGAGCAATGAGCAGTTCTTC
NA	NA	TRBV9	TRBJ2-7	CASSVASADISSYEQYF	TGTGCCAGCAGCGTAGCTAGCGCTGACATTAGCTCCTACGAGCAGTACTTC
NA	TRBD1	TRBV28	TRBJ1-4	CASSLFQGVVDEKLFF	TGTGCCAGCAGTTTATTTCAGGGGGTGGTAGACGAAAAACTGTTTTTT
once	NA	TRBV9	TRBJ2-3	CASSGGTSNTDTQYF	TGTGCCAGCAGCGGCGGGACGTCAAACACAGATACGCAGTATTTT
NA	TRBD2	TRBV6-5	TRBJ2-7	CASTLGRVEQYF	TGTGCCAGCACCTTGGGGAGGGTTGAGCAGTACTTC
NA	NA	TRBV7-2	TRBJ1-2	CASSWVTGNGYTF	TGTGCCAGCAGCTGGGTAACAGGGAATGGCTACACCTTC
NA	NA	TRBV19	TRBJ2-3	CASSTRGTDTQYF	TGTGCCAGTAGTACCCGGGGGACGGATACGCAGTATTTT
NA	TRBD2	TRBV4-3	TRBJ2-1	CASSQEVAGLVLDEQFF	TGCGCCAGCAGCCAAGAAGTAGCGGGACTAGTCTTAGATGAGCAGTTCTTC
NA	NA	TRBV19	TRBJ2-5	CASSSGPRETQYF	TGTGCCAGTAGTAGCGGGCCGAGGGAGACCCAGTACTTC
NA	TRBD2	TRBV13	TRBJ2-1	CASSPGTSGGYEQFF	TGTGCCAGCAGCCCGGGGACTAGCGGGGGGTATGAGCAGTTCTTC
few	NA	TRBV5-1	TRBJ1-3	CASSGGGNTIYF	TGCGCCAGCAGCGGTGGTGGAAACACCATATATTTT
NA	TRBD1	TRBV30	TRBJ2-1	CATRQGMGEQFF	TGTGCCACCAGACAGGGAATGGGTGAGCAGTTCTTC
NA	TRBD1	TRBV29-1	TRBJ2-1	CSVLGQGDYNEQFF	TGCAGCGTTTTGGGACAGGGGGACTACAATGAGCAGTTCTTC
NA	TRBD1	TRBV19	TRBJ2-7	CASSIISGQGEDEQYF	TGTGCCAGTAGTATAATATCCGGACAGGGGGAAGACGAGCAGTACTTC
NA	NA	TRBV9	TRBJ2-6	CASSASPLRGANVLTF	TGTGCCAGCAGCGCCTCTCCCTTGAGGGGGGCCAACGTCCTGACTTTC
NA	NA	TRBV18	TRBJ1-2	CASSPWAWNGYTF	TGTGCCAGCTCACCATGGGCATGGAATGGCTACACCTTC
NA	NA	TRBV21-1	TRBJ1-5	CASSSKRDHLFSNQPQHF	TGTGCCAGCAGCTCAAAAAGGGACCACCTCTTTAGCAATCAGCCCCAGCATTTT
NA	NA	TRBV7-9	TRBJ2-7	CASSLDGGEQYF	TGTGCCAGCAGCCTCGATGGAGGGGAGCAGTACTTC
NA	NA	TRBV5-6	TRBJ2-7	CASSLGGQGRYEQYF	TGTGCCAGCAGCTTGGGGGGGCAGGGGAGATACGAGCAGTACTTC
NA	NA	TRBV6-1	TRBJ2-7	CASKVGYEQYF	TGTGCCAGCAAGGTGGGGTACGAGCAGTACTTC
NA	NA	TRBV13	TRBJ1-1	CASSMGPGAFF	TGTGCCAGCAGCATGGGCCCCGGAGCTTTCTTT
NA	NA	TRBV11-2	TRBJ1-5	CASSLGATNSNQPQHF	TGTGCCAGCAGCCTGGGGGCGACGAATAGCAATCAGCCCCAGCATTTT
NA	TRBD2	TRBV15	TRBJ2-3	CATSRVVPSGGAYTQYF	TGTGCCACCAGCAGAGTAGTCCCTAGCGGGGGGGCGTATACGCAGTATTTT
NA	NA	TRBV19	TRBJ1-4	CASSITKATNEKLFF	TGTGCCAGTAGTATTACAAAGGCAACTAATGAAAAACTGTTTTTT
NA	NA	TRBV5-1	TRBJ2-5	CASSYSGAQETQYF	TGCGCCAGCAGCTATTCCGGGGCTCAAGAGACCCAGTACTTC
NA	NA	TRBV11-3	TRBJ2-5	CASSSGDGPMNF	TGTGCCAGCAGCTCGGGGGACGGCCCAATGAACTTC
NA	TRBD2	TRBV19	TRBJ2-3	CASTLGGVGTDTQYF	TGTGCCAGTACCCTTGGGGGGGTAGGGACAGATACGCAGTATTTT
NA	TRBD2	TRBV9	TRBJ2-5	CASSATSGSQETQYF	TGTGCCAGCAGCGCGACTAGCGGGAGCCAAGAGACCCAGTACTTC
NA	TRBD1	TRBV5-4	TRBJ2-7	CASSLHGRDRYYEQYF	TGTGCCAGCAGCTTACACGGACGGGACAGATACTACGAGCAGTACTTC
NA	TRBD2	TRBV4-3	TRBJ2-3	CASSQEGSGGADTQYF	TGCGCCAGCAGCCAAGAGGGTAGCGGGGGCGCAGATACGCAGTATTTT
NA	TRBD2	TRBV7-3	TRBJ2-1	CASSPYGGGLGNEQFF	TGTGCCAGCAGCCCCTATGGCGGGGGTCTAGGGAATGAGCAGTTCTTC
NA	NA	TRBV11-3	TRBJ2-2	CASSLEPITGELFF	TGTGCCAGCAGCTTAGAGCCTATCACCGGGGAGCTGTTTTTT
once	NA	TRBV5-1	TRBJ2-1	CASSLRGNYNEQFF	TGCGCCAGCAGCTTGCGTGGGAACTACAATGAGCAGTTCTTC
NA	NA	TRBV19	TRBJ1-1	CASSIIPGVEAFF	TGTGCCAGTAGTATCATCCCAGGGGTCGAAGCTTTCTTT
NA	TRBD1	TRBV4-3	TRBJ2-7	CASSHGTGEPYEQYF	TGCGCCAGCAGCCACGGGACAGGGGAACCCTACGAGCAGTACTTC
NA	NA	TRBV27	TRBJ2-4	CARSYGLRDIQYF	TGTGCCAGGTCCTATGGCTTGAGGGACATTCAGTACTTC
NA	NA	TRBV27	TRBJ1-1	CASSLSGVPNTEAFF	TGTGCCAGCAGTTTATCGGGGGTCCCGAACACTGAAGCTTTCTTT